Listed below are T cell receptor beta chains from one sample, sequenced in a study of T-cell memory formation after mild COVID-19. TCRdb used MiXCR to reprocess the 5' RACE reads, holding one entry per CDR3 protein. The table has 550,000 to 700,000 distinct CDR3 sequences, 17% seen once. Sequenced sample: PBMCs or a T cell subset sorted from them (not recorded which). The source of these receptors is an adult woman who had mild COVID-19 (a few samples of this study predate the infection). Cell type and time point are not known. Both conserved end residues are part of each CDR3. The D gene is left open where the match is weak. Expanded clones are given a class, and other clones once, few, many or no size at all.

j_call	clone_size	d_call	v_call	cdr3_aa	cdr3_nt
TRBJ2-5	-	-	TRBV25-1	CASSESSGSKETQYF	TGTGCCAGCAGTGAATCCAGCGGCAGCAAAGAGACCCAGTACTTC
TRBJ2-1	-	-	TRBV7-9	CASSLLGGSRYYNEQFF	TGTGCCAGCAGCTTATTGGGCGGGTCACGATACTACAATGAGCAGTTCTTC
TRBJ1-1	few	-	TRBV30	CAWQMGGKNTEAFF	TGTGCCTGGCAGATGGGGGGGAAGAACACTGAAGCTTTCTTT
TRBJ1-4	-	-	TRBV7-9	CASSLDGRPNEKLFF	TGTGCCAGCAGCTTAGACGGACGGCCTAATGAAAAACTGTTTTTT
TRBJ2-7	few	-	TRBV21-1	CASSKAVGRTSGSSYEQYF	TGTGCCAGCAGCAAAGCGGTGGGAAGGACTAGCGGGAGTTCGTACGAGCAGTACTTC
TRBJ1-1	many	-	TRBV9	CASSVGPEAFF	TGTGCCAGCAGCGTAGGTCCTGAAGCTTTCTTT
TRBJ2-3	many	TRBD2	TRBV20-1	CSARPGTSLTQYF	TGCAGTGCTCGTCCCGGGACTAGCCTGACGCAGTATTTT
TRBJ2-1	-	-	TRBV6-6	CASSYSGDSYNEQFF	TGTGCCAGCAGTTACTCGGGCGACTCCTACAATGAGCAGTTCTTC
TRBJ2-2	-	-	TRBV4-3	CASSQVKRSNTGELFF	TGCGCCAGCAGCCAAGTAAAGAGGTCGAACACCGGGGAGCTGTTTTTT
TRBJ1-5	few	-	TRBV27	CASQRTGYNQPQHF	TGTGCCAGCCAACGCACAGGGTATAATCAGCCCCAGCATTTT
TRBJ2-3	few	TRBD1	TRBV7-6	CASSSGTAWATDTQYF	TGTGCCAGCAGCTCGGGGACAGCATGGGCAACAGATACGCAGTATTTT
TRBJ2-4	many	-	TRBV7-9	CASSLASGDLRNIQYF	TGTGCCAGCAGCTTAGCATCAGGGGACTTGAGAAACATTCAGTACTTC
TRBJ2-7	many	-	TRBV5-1	CASSLDRNEQYF	TGCGCCAGCAGCTTGGACAGGAACGAGCAGTACTTC
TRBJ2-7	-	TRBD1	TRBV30	CAWSVGTGYHEQYF	TGTGCCTGGAGTGTGGGGACAGGGTACCACGAGCAGTACTTC
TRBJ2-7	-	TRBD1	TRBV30	CAWNPGQGRYEQYF	TGTGCCTGGAACCCAGGACAGGGTAGGTACGAGCAGTACTTC
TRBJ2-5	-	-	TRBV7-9	CATLGGMVETQYF	TGTGCCACACTGGGCGGGATGGTAGAGACCCAGTACTTC
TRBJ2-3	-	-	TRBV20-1	CSAYPTFPSTDTQYF	TGCAGTGCATATCCCACTTTTCCTAGCACAGATACGCAGTATTTT
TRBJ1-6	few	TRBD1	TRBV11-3	CASSPDRGKSPLHF	TGTGCCAGCAGCCCCGACAGGGGTAAATCACCCCTCCACTTT
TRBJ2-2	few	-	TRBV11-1	CASSTLSGSTGELFF	TGTGCCAGCAGCACCTTATCGGGTTCGACCGGGGAGCTGTTTTTT
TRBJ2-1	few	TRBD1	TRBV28	CASRFDRGDEQFF	TGTGCCAGCAGATTCGACAGGGGTGATGAGCAGTTCTTC
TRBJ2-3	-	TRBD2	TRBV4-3	CASSHAREDGTDTQYF	TGCGCCAGCAGCCACGCGCGGGAGGATGGCACAGATACGCAGTATTTT
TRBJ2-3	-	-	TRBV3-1	CASSQEELSDTQYF	TGTGCCAGCAGCCAAGAAGAGCTTTCGGATACGCAGTATTTT
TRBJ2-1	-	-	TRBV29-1	CSVIGALSEQFF	TGCAGCGTTATAGGGGCGCTGAGTGAGCAGTTCTTC
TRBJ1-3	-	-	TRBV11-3	CASSPNIGQSPGNTIYF	TGTGCCAGCAGCCCCAACATAGGACAGTCTCCTGGAAACACCATATATTTT
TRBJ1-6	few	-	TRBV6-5	CASSYSVTPSPLHF	TGTGCCAGCAGTTACTCGGTCACACCTTCACCCCTCCACTTT
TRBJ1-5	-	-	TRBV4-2	CASSQEPGSDQPQHF	TGTGCCAGCAGCCAAGAGCCAGGGTCAGACCAGCCCCAGCATTTT
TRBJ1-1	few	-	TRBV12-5	CASGLVSLGGEAFF	TGTGCTAGTGGTTTGGTAAGCCTCGGGGGTGAAGCTTTCTTT
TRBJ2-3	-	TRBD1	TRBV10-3	CAISVPDRGRTDTQYF	TGTGCCATCAGTGTCCCGGACAGGGGACGAACAGATACGCAGTATTTT
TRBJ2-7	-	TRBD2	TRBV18	CASSQASGGYEQYF	TGTGCCAGCTCACAGGCTAGCGGGGGATACGAGCAGTACTTC
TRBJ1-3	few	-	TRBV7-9	CASSPTGGGSGNTIYF	TGTGCCAGCAGCCCTACGGGGGGAGGCTCTGGAAACACCATATATTTT
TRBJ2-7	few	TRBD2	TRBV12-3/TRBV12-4	CASSQREGPYEQYF	TGTGCCAGCAGTCAGCGGGAGGGTCCCTACGAGCAGTACTTC
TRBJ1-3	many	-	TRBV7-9	CASSLDYEFLHHTIYF	TGTGCCAGCAGCTTAGATTATGAGTTCCTTCATCACACCATATATTTT
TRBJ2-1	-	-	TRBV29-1	CSSVGLRGYNEQFF	TGCAGCTCAGTAGGGTTACGGGGGTACAATGAGCAGTTCTTC
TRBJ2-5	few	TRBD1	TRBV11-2	CASSLGDRGLRETQYF	TGTGCCAGCAGCTTAGGGGACAGGGGGCTTCGAGAGACCCAGTACTTC
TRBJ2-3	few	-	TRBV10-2	CASSESKGPDTQYF	TGCGCCAGCAGTGAGTCGAAGGGGCCAGATACGCAGTATTTT
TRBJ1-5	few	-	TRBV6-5	CASSYSRGSWPQHF	TGTGCCAGCAGTTACTCGAGGGGGAGTTGGCCCCAGCATTTT
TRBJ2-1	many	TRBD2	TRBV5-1	CASSQGLLNEQFF	TGCGCCAGCAGCCAGGGACTACTGAATGAGCAGTTCTTC
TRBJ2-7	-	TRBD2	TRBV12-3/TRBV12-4	CASSFRAGSYEQYF	TGTGCCAGCAGTTTCAGAGCGGGGTCCTACGAGCAGTACTTC
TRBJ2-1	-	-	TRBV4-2	CASSQGIEMVHEQFF	TGTGCCAGCAGCCAAGGGATAGAAATGGTCCATGAGCAGTTCTTC
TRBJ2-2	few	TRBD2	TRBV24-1	CATADRGGASNTGELFF	TGTGCCACGGCCGATCGGGGGGGAGCTTCCAACACCGGGGAGCTGTTTTTT
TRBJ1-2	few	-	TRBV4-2	CASSQGESIYGYTF	TGTGCCAGCAGCCAAGGCGAAAGTATCTATGGCTACACCTTC
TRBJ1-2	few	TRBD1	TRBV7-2	CASSGSKGAIGGYTF	TGTGCCAGCAGTGGTTCAAAGGGGGCAATCGGCGGCTACACCTTC
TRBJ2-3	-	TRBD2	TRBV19	CASSTSGSQYF	TGTGCCAGTAGTACCAGCGGGAGTCAGTATTTT
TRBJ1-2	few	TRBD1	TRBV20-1	CSSTGNYGYTF	TGCAGTTCGACAGGGAACTATGGCTACACCTTC
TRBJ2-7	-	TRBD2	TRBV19	CASRRGGSGHEQYF	TGTGCCAGTAGGCGGGGGGGGAGCGGCCACGAGCAGTACTTC
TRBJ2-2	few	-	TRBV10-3	CAAAVATGELFF	TGTGCCGCAGCGGTGGCCACCGGGGAGCTGTTTTTT
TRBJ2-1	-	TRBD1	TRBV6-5	CASRTGANEQFF	TGTGCCAGCAGGACAGGGGCAAATGAGCAGTTCTTC
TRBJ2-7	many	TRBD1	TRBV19	CASSLGQGARSSPYEQYF	TGTGCCAGTAGTCTAGGACAGGGGGCACGCTCCTCTCCCTACGAGCAGTACTTC
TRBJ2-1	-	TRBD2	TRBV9	CASSVAGGIWNEQFF	TGTGCCAGCAGCGTAGCGGGGGGGATCTGGAATGAGCAGTTCTTC